Shown below are 26 T cell receptor beta chains from a single sample sequenced in a study of cytomegalovirus exposure and HLA in healthy donors. This PCR relied on a set of 60 Vbeta primers and 13 Jbeta primers. Here immunoSEQ multiplex PCR was the method, and the copy in TCRdb shows in-frame clones only, minus some. The sample holds over 150,000 clones, over 75% seen once. Sequenced input: PBMCs. Receptors originate from a human donor in good health.

The chain joins TRBV5-4 to TRBJ2-3, with 10 bases that match TRBD1. V dropped 5 bases and J dropped 6; count of bases not matched to a gene: 9. This CDR3 is built from 15 residues. The germline V gene encodes CDR1 SGHNT and CDR2 YYREEE (reference sequence). CDR3 nucleotide sequence: TGTGCCAGCAGACCCGGGACAGGGGCAGCGGATACGCAGTATTTT. Protein: CASRPGTGAADTQYF.

The rearrangement joins TRBV7-2 to TRBJ1-4; 7 bases fit TRBD1. Germline loops: CDR1 SGHTA, CDR2 FQGNSA. The junction had 3 bases not matched to a gene; V was cut back by 1 base and J by 4 bases. This CDR3 spans 15 amino acids. The CDR3 sequence: CASSLEGQFNEKLFF. CDR3 DNA: TGTGCCAGCAGCTTAGAGGGACAGTTTAATGAAAAACTGTTTTTT.

This sequence joins TRBV2 and TRBJ2-2, with D maybe TRBD2 (6 bases). This CDR3 is built from 15 residues. Germline values: CDR1 SNHLY, CDR2 FYNNEI. The V end was cut by 3 bases, the J end by 1 base, with 9 bases between. The DNA for the CDR3 is TGTGCCAGCAGTGACGAGGGAGGGAACACCGGGGAGCTGTTTTTT. Protein sequence: CASSDEGGNTGELFF.

The chain recombines TRBV9 with TRBJ1-2; no reliable D call. The CDR3 totals 13 residues. Looked up from germline, CDR1 is SGDLS and CDR2 is YYNGEE. V was pared by 2 bases and J by 8 bases, with 13 bases between. The chain's CDR3 is CASSVAVFVGYTF. The DNA for the CDR3 is TGTGCCAGCAGCGTTGCGGTCTTCGTGGGCTACACCTTC.

This clone was seen more than once but under ten times. The rearrangement links TRBV6-1 to TRBJ2-7; 7 bases line up with TRBD1. The CDR3 covers 15 residues. Germline CDR1 is MNHNS and CDR2 is SASEGT. The V gene end was trimmed by 5 bases and the J gene end by 2 bases; junction bases not matched to a gene: 9. CDR3 sequence (DNA): TGTGCCAGCAGTCTAGGGCCGACAGGGACCTACGAGCAGTACTTC. Residues: CASSLGPTGTYEQYF.

The rearrangement joins TRBV6-6 to TRBJ1-1; the D gene is possibly TRBD1 (6 bases). The CDR3 consists of 12 residues. Germline V lookup: CDR1 MNHNY, CDR2 SVGAGI (reference sequence). V was trimmed by 10 bases and J by 2 bases, leaving 11 bases between them. CDR3 nucleotide sequence: TGTGCCACCCGGACAGCTAACACTGAAGCTTTCTTT. It yields the protein CATRTANTEAFF.

The chain couples TRBV18 to TRBJ2-7; TRBD2 matches 11 bases. The CDR3 is 15 amino acids. Germline CDR1 and CDR2: KGHSH and LQKENI. The trim removed 3 bases at V and 6 bases at J, leaving 7 bases unmatched. In DNA form, the CDR3 reads TGTGCCAGCTCACCTCTTAGCGGGGGGGATACCGAGCAGTACTTC. It codes for CASSPLSGGDTEQYF.

The chain is built from TRBV19 and TRBJ2-1; 8 nucleotides agree with TRBD2. The CDR3 is 15 amino acids. Losses at the gene ends were 3 bases for V and 6 bases for J; bases not matched to a gene: 7. Germline-derived CDR1 and CDR2 are LNHDA and SQIVND (reference sequence). The CDR3 bases are TGTGCCAGTAGTATTAGGCGGGGGGCTATCAATGAGCAGTTCTTC. This encodes CASSIRRGAINEQFF.

The chain uses TRBV7-2 and TRBJ1-5; TRBD1 is a possible D gene (5 bases). Germline CDR1 SGHTA, CDR2 FQGNSA. V lost 5 bases and J lost 0, with 8 bases in between. This CDR3 is built from 14 residues. CDR3 DNA: TGTGCCAGCAGCCCGGACAATAGCAATCAGCCCCAGCATTTT. Protein sequence: CASSPDNSNQPQHF. The whole variable domain, filled in from reference TRBV7-2 and TRBJ1-5, reads GAGVSQSPSNKVTEKGKDVELRCDPISGHTALYWYRQSLGQGLEFLIYFQGNSAPDKSGLPSDRFSAERTGGSVSTLTIQRTQQEDSAVYLCASSPDNSNQPQHFGDGTRLSIL.

This chain connects TRBV7-9 to TRBJ1-1; D unclear. Trimming took 5 bases from V and 0 from J, leaving 16 bases between them. Germline CDR1 reads SEHNR; CDR2 reads FQNEAQ (reference sequence). The CDR3 runs to 16 residues. The DNA for the CDR3 is TGTGCCAGCAGCCCACCTCGGACGGGGATGAACACTGAAGCTTTCTTT. This sequence encodes CASSPPRTGMNTEAFF.

The chain is built from TRBV5-1 and TRBJ2-5, with TRBD2 matching over 7 bases. The CDR3 is 15 residues long. V was clipped by 4 bases and J by 0 bases; unmatched bases: 6. Germline-derived CDR1 and CDR2 are SGHRS and YFSETQ. The CDR3 is CASSPGLSHQETQYF. CDR3 DNA: TGCGCCAGCAGCCCGGGACTATCACACCAAGAGACCCAGTACTTC. Filled out from reference TRBV5-1 and TRBJ2-5, the complete variable domain reads KAGVTQTPRYLIKTRGQQVTLSCSPISGHRSVSWYQQTPGQGLQFLFEYFSETQRNKGNFPGRFSGRQFSNSRSEMNVSTLELGDSALYLCASSPGLSHQETQYFGPGTRLLVL.

The rearrangement links TRBV27 to TRBJ1-6, with a tentative D call TRBD1 (5 bases). The CDR3 contains 14 residues. The germline V gene encodes CDR1 MNHEY and CDR2 SMNVEV (reference sequence). V was cut by 5 bases and J by 6 bases, with 11 bases left in between. CDR3: CASSIREPNSPLHF. DNA of the CDR3: TGTGCCAGCAGTATCAGGGAACCTAATTCACCCCTCCACTTT.

The chain employs TRBV7-9 and TRBJ2-7, with 12 nucleotides matching TRBD1. V trimming: 5 bases; J trimming: 4 bases; junction bases outside the gene matches: 6. The germline CDR1 and CDR2 sequences are SEHNR and FQNEAQ (reference sequence). This CDR3 has 15 residues. Here the CDR3 reads CASSPPGQGAYEQYF. The CDR3 bases are TGTGCCAGCAGCCCGCCGGGACAGGGGGCTTACGAGCAGTACTTC.

This clone appeared a single time. The chain combines TRBV4-3 with TRBJ1-3, with D hard to call. CDR1 LGHNA and CDR2 YSLEER come from the germline V gene. V shed 0 bases and J shed 0 bases, with 6 bases lying between them. CDR3 length: 15 amino acids. The CDR3, as DNA: TGCGCCAGCAGCCAAGAAACTAGCTCTGGAAACACCATATATTTT. Amino acids: CASSQETSSGNTIYF.

The chain combines TRBV4-3 with TRBJ2-1, with unresolved D. Germline CDR1 and CDR2: LGHNA and YSLEER. Trimming cost V 0 bases and J 5 bases, with 17 bases left between them. The CDR3 is 17 amino acids. CDR3 residues: CASSQDHMVTIDNEQFF. CDR3 nucleotides: TGCGCCAGCAGCCAAGATCATATGGTAACAATCGACAATGAGCAGTTCTTC.

The chain recombines TRBV13 with TRBJ1-6; D is uncertain. The CDR3 length is 15 residues. V was shortened by 2 bases and J by 9 bases, with 14 bases between the two germline ends. The germline CDR1 and CDR2 sequences are PRHDT and FYEKMQ (reference sequence). CDR3 in amino acids: CASSLSGQAGSPLHF. For the CDR3, the DNA is TGTGCCAGCAGCTTATCCGGGCAGGCGGGTTCACCCCTCCACTTT.

This chain uses TRBV15 with TRBJ2-3; maybe TRBD2 (5 bases). The germline V gene encodes CDR1 LNHNV and CDR2 YYDKDF (reference sequence). This CDR3 region has 17 residues. V lost 3 bases and J 0 bases, leaving 16 bases between the germline ends. CDR3 amino acids: CATSSTREEVSTDTQYF. DNA for the CDR3: TGTGCCACCAGCAGTACCCGCGAGGAGGTTAGCACAGATACGCAGTATTTT.

The CDR3 protein is CASSRDRDNAEAFF. The CDR3 coding sequence is TGTGCCAGCAGTAGAGACAGGGACAACGCTGAAGCTTTCTTT. V is TRBV6-5 and J is TRBJ1-1; 7 bases map to TRBD1. The CDR3 runs 14 residues. With 5 bases clipped from V and 6 bases from J, the junction kept 9 bases outside the gene matches. CDR1 and CDR2 (germline): MNHEY, SVGAGI.

J is TRBJ2-7 and V is TRBV7-2; tentatively, D is TRBD1 (7 bases). The V gene lost 5 bases and the J gene lost 3 bases, with 14 bases spanning the gap. The CDR3 consists of 14 residues. Looked up from germline, CDR1 is SGHTA and CDR2 is FQGNSA. As DNA, the CDR3 is TGTGCCAGCAGCATGACAGGGCGGGACTACGAGCAGTACTTC. Amino acid sequence: CASSMTGRDYEQYF.

This chain connects TRBV11-2 to TRBJ2-1, with TRBD2 as a possible D gene (5 bases). Trimming took off 5 bases at V and 8 bases at J, with 19 bases between the two ends. This CDR3 comprises 15 residues. Germline CDR1 and CDR2: SGHAT and FQNNGV. As DNA, the CDR3 is TGTGCCAGCAGCGCAGACTCCCGGGGAATCGATGAGCAGTTCTTC. Translated: CASSADSRGIDEQFF.

The genes are TRBV4-3 and TRBJ2-7, with 10 bases fitting TRBD2. Germline trimming cut 0 bases from V and 0 bases from J; bases unmatched to any gene: 11. This CDR3 is built from 19 residues. Germline values: CDR1 LGHNA, CDR2 YSLEER. CDR3 DNA: TGCGCCAGCAGCCAAGAGGAGCCTAGCGGGGGCCTTAGCTCCTACGAGCAGTACTTC. Its protein product is CASSQEEPSGGLSSYEQYF.

The sample holds one count of this clone. This sequence joins TRBV5-4 and TRBJ1-2; 10 bases align to TRBD1. Trimming took 1 base from V and 5 from J; bases not matched to a gene: 5. Germline V gene sequence: CDR1 SGHNT, CDR2 YYREEE (reference sequence). This CDR3 is 15 amino acids long. The CDR3 bases are TGTGCCAGCAGCTTGTTGGGACAGGGGCTTTATGGCTACACCTTC. This encodes CASSLLGQGLYGYTF.

The chain combines TRBV28 with TRBJ2-7, with D possibly TRBD1 on 5 matching bases. This CDR3 is built from 12 residues. Per germline, CDR1 MDHEN and CDR2 SYDVKM. Trimming pared 8 bases from V and 3 bases from J, leaving 11 bases between. This CDR3 reads CASGLRVYEQYF. In DNA form, the CDR3 reads TGTGCCAGCGGGCTCAGGGTCTACGAGCAGTACTTC.

This chain links TRBV2 with TRBJ1-2; 9 nucleotides line up with TRBD1. The CDR3 is made up of 13 amino acids. After removal of 6 bases from V and 7 bases from J, the junction contained 6 bases not matched to a gene. Germline CDR1 and CDR2: SNHLY and FYNNEI. In DNA, the CDR3 is TGTGCCAGCAGACGACAGGGGGATGGTGGCTACACCTTC. This sequence encodes CASRRQGDGGYTF.

V usage is TRBV6-5 and J usage is TRBJ2-7; 12 bases fit TRBD1. Losses at the gene ends were 2 bases for V and 3 bases for J; bases not matched to a gene: 2. Germline-derived CDR1 and CDR2 are MNHEY and SVGAGI. The CDR3 is made up of 15 amino acids. CDR3 in DNA: TGTGCCAGCAGTTACGGGACAGGGGGCGGCTACGAGCAGTACTTC. Protein product: CASSYGTGGGYEQYF.

This clone appeared a few times. CDR3: CASSQGTGVEETQYF. DNA of the CDR3: TGCGCCAGCAGCCAAGGGACAGGGGTGGAAGAGACCCAGTACTTC. The V gene is TRBV4-1, the J gene TRBJ2-5; 9 bases align to TRBD1. Germline CDR1 is MGHRA and CDR2 is YSYEKL. V lost 1 base and J lost 3; bases outside the gene matches: 3. CDR3 size: 15 residues.